This T cell receptor beta chain came from a study of shared clonotypes between healthy human individuals. Across the whole study: Plates per donor: three CD4 naive, three CD4 memory, two CD8 naive, one CD8 memory. Study results and limitations: It was the non-shared clonotypes that had lower generation probabilities than clonotypes shared by all four donors.

Germline V lookup: CDR1 SGHTA, CDR2 FQGNSA. With 0 bases clipped from V and 0 bases from J, the junction kept 9 bases outside the gene matches. This CDR3 has 20 amino acids. Notes on this clone: Antigen unknown.

Running of the assay took place at deep level. Study processing details: As immunoSEQ supplied junction-only sequences (without quality scores), filtering differed. Profiled with immunoSEQ multiplex PCR; TCRdb holds only in-frame clones, not every one. For V, J and clone size, that table is used; D and trimming come from the DNA. The sample gives approximately 2.4 million clones, about 94% of which show up once; approximately 0.13% is in the top ten. The genes are TRBV7-2 and TRBJ2-6; 9 bases line up with TRBD1. The sequenced sample was naive CD4+ T cells sorted from blood. The sample's subset: CD45RA+ positively selected. This clonotype was sampled from a man aged 18 to 30 in good health. The CDR3 sequence is CASSLARDRVFTSGANVLTF. The CDR3 region has the DNA TGTGCCAGCAGCTTAGCGAGGGACAGGGTGTTTACCTCTGGGGCCAACGTCCTGACTTTC.